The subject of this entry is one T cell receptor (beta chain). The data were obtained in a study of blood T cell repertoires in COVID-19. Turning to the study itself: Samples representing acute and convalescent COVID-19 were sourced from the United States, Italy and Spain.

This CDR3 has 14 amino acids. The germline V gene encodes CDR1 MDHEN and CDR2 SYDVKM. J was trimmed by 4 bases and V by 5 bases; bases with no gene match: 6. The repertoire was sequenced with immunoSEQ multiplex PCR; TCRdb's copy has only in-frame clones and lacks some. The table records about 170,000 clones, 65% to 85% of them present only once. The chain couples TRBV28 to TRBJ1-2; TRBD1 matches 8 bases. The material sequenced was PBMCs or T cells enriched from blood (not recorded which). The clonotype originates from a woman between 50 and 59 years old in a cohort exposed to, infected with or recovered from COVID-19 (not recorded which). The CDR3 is CASSNRDRIYGYTF. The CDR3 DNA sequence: TGTGCCAGCAGTAATCGGGACAGGATCTATGGCTACACCTTC.